This TCR beta chain comes out of a study of T cells in Graves' hyperthyroidism and ophthalmopathy. This clonotype was picked up many times. Using RNA transcripts as the source, TCR beta CDR3 regions were amplified. First-round RT-PCR of the TCR CDR3 relied on the HTBI primer set. Using its own MiXCR run on the multiplex PCR reads, TCRdb lists one record per CDR3 protein. The top ten hold around 7.5% of the sample, which has approximately 590,000 distinct CDR3 sequences, around 14% seen once. The germline gives CDR1 SGHAT, CDR2 FQNNGV. Between the trimmed V and J ends, which lost 3 bases and 1 base, there was a span of 9 bases. This CDR3 contains 15 residues.

The sequenced sample consisted of blood. This receptor was taken from a woman under 40 with Graves' hyperthyroidism. The V gene is TRBV11-2, the J gene TRBJ2-2; no reliable D call. The CDR3 DNA follows: TGTGCCAGCAGCTTTTTTTCGAGGAACACCGGGGAGCTGTTTTTT. This translates into CASSFFSRNTGELFF.